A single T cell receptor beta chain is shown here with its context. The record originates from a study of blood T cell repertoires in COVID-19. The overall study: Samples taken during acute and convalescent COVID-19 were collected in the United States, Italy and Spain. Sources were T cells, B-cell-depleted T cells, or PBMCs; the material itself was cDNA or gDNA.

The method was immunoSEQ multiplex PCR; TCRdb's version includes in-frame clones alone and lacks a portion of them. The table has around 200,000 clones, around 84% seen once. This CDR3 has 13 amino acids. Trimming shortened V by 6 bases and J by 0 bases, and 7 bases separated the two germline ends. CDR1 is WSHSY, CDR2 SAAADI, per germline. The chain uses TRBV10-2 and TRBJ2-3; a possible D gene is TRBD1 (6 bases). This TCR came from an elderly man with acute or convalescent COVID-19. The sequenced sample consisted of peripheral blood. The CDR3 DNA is TGCGCCAGCAGACAGGGAAGCACAGATACGCAGTATTTT. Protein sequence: CASRQGSTDTQYF.